Shown below are 10 T cell receptor beta chains from a single sample sequenced in a study of blood T cells in healthy people across ages. With a J-beta primer mix and a sample-barcoded 5' primer, a second PCR ran about 6 to 11 cycles. Via MiXCR, TCRdb re-called the 5' RACE reads, giving one row per CDR3 protein. The profile shows around 700,000 distinct CDR3 sequences, roughly 25% of them singletons. The sample was also reused in another study, on T cells of mothers and their children.

Sequences were obtained from blood. The receptors here all came from a boy aged 5-17 years in good health.

The chain is built from TRBV11-1 and TRBJ2-4; 14 positions match TRBD2. Germline loops: CDR1 SGHAT, CDR2 FQDESV (reference sequence). The ends lost 7 bases at V and 3 bases at J; junction bases unmatched: 17. CDR3 length: 20 residues. As DNA, the CDR3 is TGTGCCAGCACCCCCTCCCGCGGGACTAGCGGGAGTGGTGGCAAAAACATTCAGTACTTC. Amino acid sequence: CASTPSRGTSGSGGKNIQYF.

The chain recombines TRBV15 with TRBJ2-1; D uncertain. Germline loops: CDR1 LNHNV, CDR2 YYDKDF (reference sequence). V lost 1 base and J 4 bases, leaving 17 bases between the germline ends. The CDR3 contains 17 residues. The CDR3 nucleotides read TGTGCCACCAGCAGAGCATTTGGTGGTCTTACGTACAATGAGCAGTTCTTC. As protein: CATSRAFGGLTYNEQFF.

This clonotype has just a few counts. The chain joins TRBV2 to TRBJ2-1; 8 bases match TRBD2. The ends lost 7 bases at V and 6 bases at J; junction bases unmatched: 8. The CDR3 is 14 residues long. The germline V gene encodes CDR1 SNHLY and CDR2 FYNNEI. The CDR3 sequence: CASTERELSNEQFF. CDR3 in DNA: TGTGCCAGCACCGAGCGGGAGTTAAGCAATGAGCAGTTCTTC.

The rearrangement links TRBV20-1 to TRBJ1-4; D call uncertain. CDR3 length: 15 residues. Trimming stripped 0 bases from V and 8 bases from J, with 16 bases between. Germline CDR1 and CDR2: DFQATT and SNEGSKA (reference sequence). CDR3 nucleotide sequence: TGCAGTGCTAGAGATCATGGAGGTACGGGGGAAAAACTGTTTTTT. As protein: CSARDHGGTGEKLFF.

V and J are TRBV6-5 and TRBJ2-2; D is unresolved. The germline CDR1 and CDR2 sequences are MNHEY and SVGAGI. The CDR3 loop spans 12 amino acids. V lost 5 bases and J 6 bases, leaving 7 bases between the germline ends. CDR3 residues: CASSHLPGELFF. In DNA form, the CDR3 reads TGTGCCAGCAGTCATCTTCCCGGGGAGCTGTTTTTT.

This chain connects TRBV28 to TRBJ2-3, with 7 bases aligning to TRBD2. V lost 6 bases to trimming and J lost 4 bases; unmatched junction nucleotides: 13. Germline V gene sequence: CDR1 MDHEN, CDR2 SYDVKM. The CDR3 is 16 residues long. The CDR3 loop is CASSPGLGSAADTQYF. CDR3 bases: TGTGCCAGCAGCCCTGGACTAGGGTCCGCCGCAGATACGCAGTATTTT.

The chain carries TRBV5-6 and TRBJ1-2; no definite D call. CDR1 and CDR2 (germline): SGHDT, YYEEEE. The CDR3 contains 17 residues. Between the trimmed V and J ends, which lost 0 bases and 5 bases, there was a span of 20 bases. This chain's CDR3 is CASSLDRRQSLSYGYTF. The CDR3 DNA reads as TGTGCCAGCAGCTTGGATAGGCGGCAGTCACTTTCTTATGGCTACACCTTC.

The genes are TRBV7-6 and TRBJ2-1; 12 nucleotides align to TRBD2. Germline V CDR1 and CDR2: SGHVS, FNYEAQ. The CDR3 totals 19 residues. The trim removed 2 bases at V and 3 bases at J, leaving 11 bases unmatched. CDR3 sequence reads: CASSLISRTSGIRYNEQFF. The CDR3 DNA follows: TGTGCCAGCAGCTTAATCTCCCGGACTAGCGGGATACGCTACAATGAGCAGTTCTTC.

This clonotype was picked up a small number of times. The CDR3 here is CSALFTGWTEAFF. The CDR3 DNA follows: TGCAGTGCTCTATTCACAGGGTGGACTGAAGCTTTCTTT. This rearrangement joins TRBV20-1 to TRBJ1-1, with D possibly being TRBD1 (6 bases). Between the trimmed V and J ends, which lost 5 bases and 5 bases, there was a span of 15 bases. The germline gives CDR1 DFQATT, CDR2 SNEGSKA (reference sequence). CDR3 length: 13 residues.

This clonotype has just a few counts. The genes are TRBV2 and TRBJ2-1; 8 bases are shared with TRBD2. This CDR3 region has 15 residues. Trimming cost V 7 bases and J 7 bases; bases outside gene matches: 12. The germline gives CDR1 SNHLY, CDR2 FYNNEI. CDR3 coding DNA: TGTGCCAGCACCGACGCTAGCGGGCTGGAGAATGAGCAGTTCTTC. Amino acid sequence: CASTDASGLENEQFF.